This T cell receptor beta chain was recovered during a study of CD8 T cells in ankylosing spondylitis. TCRdb recomputed calls from the 5' RACE reads with MiXCR, one row per CDR3 protein. Of 190,000 or so distinct CDR3 sequences detected, over 10% appear once; the ten largest clones hold approximately 15%. This CDR3 region has 12 residues. CDR1 and CDR2 (germline): SEHNR, FQNEAQ (reference sequence). The trim removed 5 bases at V and 3 bases at J, leaving 1 base unmatched. This clonotype was seen repeatedly, ten times or more. The chain joins TRBV7-9 to TRBJ2-7; TRBD2 agrees at 7 bases. This receptor was identified in a male donor with ankylosing spondylitis or in good health (not recorded which). Sequenced: blood, either unsorted or a sorted T cell fraction (not recorded which). The CDR3 coding sequence is TGTGCCAGCAGCGGGGGGGGCTACGAGCAGTACTTC. It yields the protein CASSGGGYEQYF.